The clone carrying this T cell receptor beta chain appeared a few times. Antigen unknown. This sample is drawn from a study of radiotherapy plus CTLA-4 blockade in lung cancer. General study results and limits: Tumor-derived TCR clones expanded in blood after radiotherapy plus ipilimumab.

Trimming removed 1 base at V and 3 bases at J, with 5 bases between. This CDR3 is built from 13 residues. The germline CDR1 and CDR2 sequences are SGHDT and YYEEEE. The data were produced by immunoSEQ multiplex PCR, yet TCRdb's version contains in-frame clones alone and is incomplete. The profile covers fewer than 40,000 clones, with over 65% appearing a single time and almost 9% taken by the ten largest. Material: peripheral blood, obtained from a patient treated with radiotherapy plus ipilimumab. The TCR comes from a human donor with non-small cell lung cancer who had stable disease on radiotherapy plus ipilimumab. The V call is TRBV5-6, the J call TRBJ1-5, with D uncertain. Here the CDR3 DNA reads TGTGCCAGCAGCTTGTCCGACAATCAGCCCCAGCATTTT. This encodes CASSLSDNQPQHF.